This T cell receptor (beta chain) was retrieved from a study of T and B cells in COVID-19 patients. In the study overall: Most recovered patients had mild to moderate COVID-19 treated as outpatients. The recovered cohort's median age was about 34 years, versus roughly 67 years in active infection. Of 20 active-infection patients, 12 were critically ill with mechanical ventilation or extracorporeal membrane oxygenation. Study-wide results and caveats: No sequencing was yet done of CD4+, regulatory or CD8+ subsets, or of SARS-CoV-2-responsive or tetramer+ sorted cells.

Germline CDR1 reads ENHRY; CDR2 reads SYGVKD. V lost 2 bases, J lost 3 bases, and 8 bases lay in between. This CDR3 contains 14 residues. BIOMED2 TRB-A/B primer pools were used in multiplex TRB PCR. TCRdb reanalysed the multiplex PCR reads using MiXCR and keeps one entry per CDR3 protein. This table has about 4,600 distinct CDR3 sequences, about 20% appearing once. From blood, roughly 220-550 ng of genomic DNA served as TRB template. This clonotype was counted a few times. Its antigen is undetermined. Source material: blood. The clonotype originates from a human donor with active COVID-19. The chain combines TRBV10-3 with TRBJ1-5; TRBD1 might be the D (5 bases). Here the CDR3 reads CAISEGGANQPQHF. In DNA, the CDR3 is TGTGCCATCAGTGAGGGCGGGGCCAATCAGCCCCAGCATTTT.